This TCR beta chain was documented in a study of T cells after yellow fever vaccination. TCRdb used MiXCR to reprocess the 5' RACE reads, holding one entry per CDR3 protein. There are approximately 550,000 distinct CDR3 sequences in the sample; roughly 19% occur only once, and around an eighth lies in the top ten. The germline gives CDR1 SGHDT, CDR2 YYEEEE. The CDR3 covers 15 residues. V was pared by 0 bases and J by 8 bases, with 15 bases between. This clonotype was counted only a few times. Its antigen is not known. Findings and limits, study-wide: Boosting was followed by the reappearance of most primary-vaccination clones (just under 97% CD4, about 90% CD8).

The sequencing here drew on PBMCs, taken 15 days after the yellow fever booster vaccination. This TCR derives from a man between 25 and 39 years old who received the YFV17D yellow fever vaccine. V is TRBV5-6 and J is TRBJ2-1, with TRBD2 as a possible D gene (6 bases). The CDR3 loop is CASSLGIGEADEQFF. Here the CDR3 DNA reads TGTGCCAGCAGCTTGGGAATAGGGGAGGCGGATGAGCAGTTCTTC.